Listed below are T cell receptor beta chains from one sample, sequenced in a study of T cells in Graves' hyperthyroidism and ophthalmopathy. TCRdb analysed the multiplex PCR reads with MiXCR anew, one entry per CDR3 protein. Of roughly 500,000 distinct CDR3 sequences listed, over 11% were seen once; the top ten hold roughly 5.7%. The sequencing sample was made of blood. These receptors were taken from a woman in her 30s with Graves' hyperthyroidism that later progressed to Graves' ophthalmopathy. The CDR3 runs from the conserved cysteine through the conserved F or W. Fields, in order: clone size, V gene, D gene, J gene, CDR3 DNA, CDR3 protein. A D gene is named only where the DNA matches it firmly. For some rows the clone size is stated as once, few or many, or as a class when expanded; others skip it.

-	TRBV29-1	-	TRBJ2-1	TGCAGCGTTTTCATAGGACCCAATGAGCAGTTCTTC	CSVFIGPNEQFF
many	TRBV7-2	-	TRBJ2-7	TGTGCCAGCAGCTTGTTAGGGGTCCAGTACGAGCAGTACTTC	CASSLLGVQYEQYF
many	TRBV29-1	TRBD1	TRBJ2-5	TGCAGCGCTGCGGACAGGGGAGCGCTAGCGTTCAATATAGGGACCCAGTACTTC	CSAADRGALAFNIGTQYF
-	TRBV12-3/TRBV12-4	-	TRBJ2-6	TGTGCCAGCAGTTTTACAGTCTCTGGGGCCAACGTCCTGATTTTC	CASSFTVSGANVLIF
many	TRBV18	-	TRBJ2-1	TGTGCCAGCGCCCAAACAAGAACGGAGTACAATGAGCAGTTCTTC	CASAQTRTEYNEQFF
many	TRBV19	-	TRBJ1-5	TGTGCCAGTAGTATCGGGAACTACCCCCAGGGTGTGAGTCAGCCCCAGCATTTT	CASSIGNYPQGVSQPQHF
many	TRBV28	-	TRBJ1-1	TGTGCCAGCAGTTTTGTGGCACTCGTGGGTGAAGCTTTCTTT	CASSFVALVGEAFF
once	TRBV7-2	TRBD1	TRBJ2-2	TGTGCCAGCTTCCAGGGGGCTGGGACCGGGGAGCTGTTTTTT	CASFQGAGTGELFF
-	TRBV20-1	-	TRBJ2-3	TGCAGTGCTAGCAGACAACCCCTTTTGCGGCTCACAGATACGCAGTATTTT	CSASRQPLLRLTDTQYF
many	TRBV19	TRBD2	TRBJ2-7	TGTGCCAGTAGGACCTGGCTAGCGGGAGATACCTACGAGCAGTACTTC	CASRTWLAGDTYEQYF
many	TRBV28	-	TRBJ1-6	TGTGCCAGCAGTTTATCCTCAGGAGGAGGGAACAATTCACCCCTCCACTTT	CASSLSSGGGNNSPLHF
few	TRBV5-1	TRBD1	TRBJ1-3	TGCGCCAGCAGCGAACAGGGGGCCTCTGGAAACACCATATATTTT	CASSEQGASGNTIYF
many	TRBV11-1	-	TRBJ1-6	TGTGCCAGCAGCTCGGACGGGGGAAGAACTAATTCACCCCTCCACTTT	CASSSDGGRTNSPLHF
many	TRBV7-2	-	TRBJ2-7	TGTGCCAGCAGCTTACTCTCGGGTTTAGACGAGCAGTACTTC	CASSLLSGLDEQYF
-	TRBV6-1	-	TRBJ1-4	TGTGCCAGCAGGCCCGGGGCAGCAACTAATGAAAAACTGTTTTTT	CASRPGAATNEKLFF
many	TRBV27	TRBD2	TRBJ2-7	TGTGCCAGCAGCCTTCCACTAGCGGGAGCGCACGAGCAGTACTTC	CASSLPLAGAHEQYF
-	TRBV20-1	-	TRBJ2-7	TGCAGTGCTAGAGGGCAGGGCTACGAGCAGTACTTC	CSARGQGYEQYF
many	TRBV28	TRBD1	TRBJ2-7	TGTGCCAGCAGAACCGGGACAGGGTGGTACGAGCAGTACTTC	CASRTGTGWYEQYF
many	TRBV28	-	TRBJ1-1	TGTGCCAGCAGTTATGCCCGGAGGGGCGGCGCTGAAGCTTTCTTT	CASSYARRGGAEAFF
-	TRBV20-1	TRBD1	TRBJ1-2	TGCAGTGCGGGCGGGGCAGGGGGCAGAGGAAGTGGCTACACCTTC	CSAGGAGGRGSGYTF
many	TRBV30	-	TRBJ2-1	TGTGCCTGGAGCGCGGTAGAGGGAAATGAGCAGTTCTTC	CAWSAVEGNEQFF
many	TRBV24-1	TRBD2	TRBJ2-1	TGTGCCACCAGTGACCGGGGACTAGCGGGAGATGATGAGCAGTTCTTC	CATSDRGLAGDDEQFF
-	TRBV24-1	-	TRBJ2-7	TGTGCCACCAGTGGAGGTTTATACGGGGAGCAGTACTTC	CATSGGLYGEQYF
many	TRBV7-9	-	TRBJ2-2	TGTGCCAGCAGCCCCACAAGGGTCACCGGGGAGCTGTTTTTT	CASSPTRVTGELFF
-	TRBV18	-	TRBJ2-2	TGTGCCAGCTCACCACGGCAGGGGACTTCAATTGGGGAGCTGTTTTTT	CASSPRQGTSIGELFF
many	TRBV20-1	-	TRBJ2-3	TGCAGTGCTAGAGGTCCCAGGGGTGTTTCGGATACGCAGTATTTT	CSARGPRGVSDTQYF
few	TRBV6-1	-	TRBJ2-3	TGTGTCAGCAGTTCTCCGTTCACAGATACGCAGTATTTT	CVSSSPFTDTQYF
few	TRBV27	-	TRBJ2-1	TGTGCCAGCAGTTTGAACAGGGAAGAGTTCTTC	CASSLNREEFF
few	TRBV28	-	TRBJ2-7	TGTGCCAGCAGTTACAGCGCTCAGGCCTTGCGTAACTACGAGCAGTACTTC	CASSYSAQALRNYEQYF